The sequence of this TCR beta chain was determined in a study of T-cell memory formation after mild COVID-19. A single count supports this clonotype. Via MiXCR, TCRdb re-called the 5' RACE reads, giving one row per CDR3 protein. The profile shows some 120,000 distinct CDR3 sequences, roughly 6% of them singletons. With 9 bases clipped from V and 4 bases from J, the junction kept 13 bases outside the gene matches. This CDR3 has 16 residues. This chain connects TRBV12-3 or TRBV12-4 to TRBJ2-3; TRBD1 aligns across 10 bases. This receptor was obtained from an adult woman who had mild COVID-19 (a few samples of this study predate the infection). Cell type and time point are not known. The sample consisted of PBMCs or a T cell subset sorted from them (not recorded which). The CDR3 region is CASLLSGTGVADTQYF. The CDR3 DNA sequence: TGTGCCAGTCTTCTTTCTGGGACAGGGGTCGCAGATACGCAGTATTTT.